This note documents a single T cell receptor (delta chain) sequence. A read error is likely here: a far larger clone is one base away. Other DNA sequences within the sample encode an identical CDR3. These data originate in a study of gamma-delta T cells after stem cell transplantation. V gave up 3 bases and J gave up 11 bases, with 27 bases separating them. The CDR3 extends over 16 amino acids. Germline V gene lookup returns CDR1 GEAIGNYY and CDR2 EKD. TCRdb reran clone calling via CATT on the RT-PCR reads. This table has about 3,000 delta-chain clones, 1.5% to 2% appearing once. This receptor was taken from a human donor. It is not recorded whose cells these are; they may come from a transplant donor. Sequencing was carried out using gamma-delta T cells. The genes are TRDV2 and TRDJ1; unclear D gene. The CDR3 here is CACDPVGVPGKSKLIF. The DNA for the CDR3 is TGTGCCTGTGACCCCGTAGGGGTCCCTGGAAAATCTAAGCTCATCTTT.